This record concerns one TCR beta chain sequence. No antigen is known for it. Between the trimmed V and J ends, which lost 3 bases and 4 bases, there was a span of 15 bases. The CDR3 sequence is 16 residues long. Germline CDR1 is SNHLY and CDR2 is FYNNEI. The table came from immunoSEQ multiplex PCR; TCRdb's copy has only in-frame clones and leaves some out. The sample contains about 110,000 clones, about 94% of which appear only once. The sample comes from a study of cytomegalovirus exposure and HLA in healthy donors. Study-level information: Both the 120 or so validation repertoires and the roughly 640 first-cohort repertoires used the same platform, as reported by a later analysis. Study results and limitations: Whilst most TCR sequences proved rare, a subset of public TCRs occurred across many donors.

Sequenced input: PBMCs. This chain connects TRBV2 to TRBJ1-4, with D possibly being TRBD1 (5 bases). The receptor comes from a woman aged 18-29 years in good health and CMV-seronegative. The CDR3 DNA is TGTGCCAGCAGTGACCAAACAGGTCGTTATAATGAAAAACTGTTTTTT. Translating it yields CASSDQTGRYNEKLFF.